In its sample, the clone carrying this T cell receptor (beta chain) was seen many times. As yet, its antigen is unknown. A much larger clone lies a single base off, so this may be a read error. Other DNA sequences of this sample code for an identical CDR3. In the study's own analysis: Building a distant-metastasis classifier for papillary thyroid cancer drew on CDR3 differences across clinicopathological groups. TCRdb re-called the PCR reads through MiXCR. The V and J calls shown here were made by TCRdb, not taken from the authors' results. The table lists around 50,000 clones, around 20% of them singletons. These data are taken from a study of metastatic and nonmetastatic thyroid tumors. Study-level information: Repertoire data that came from the blood and tumor or nodule tissue of malignant and benign thyroid patients were compared. Whole-study findings and limits: Reportedly, malignant thyroid tumors had significantly higher TCR beta diversity than benign nodules, in blood and tumor.

This CDR3 spans 18 amino acids. Germline V gives CDR1 DFQATT, CDR2 SNEGSKA (reference sequence). Treatment of any kind had been given to no patient before thyroid surgery. The chain couples TRBV20-1 to TRBJ1-5; D is unclear. Sequences were obtained from blood. The sequence derives from a male donor with papillary thyroid cancer or a benign thyroid nodule (not recorded which). Some clones in this sample may be carry-over from other donors' samples. For the CDR3, the DNA is TGCAGTGCTAGAGATCGTGGAGCCGGGGATTATAGCAATCAGCCCCAGCACTTT. It yields the protein CSARDRGAGDYSNQPQHF.